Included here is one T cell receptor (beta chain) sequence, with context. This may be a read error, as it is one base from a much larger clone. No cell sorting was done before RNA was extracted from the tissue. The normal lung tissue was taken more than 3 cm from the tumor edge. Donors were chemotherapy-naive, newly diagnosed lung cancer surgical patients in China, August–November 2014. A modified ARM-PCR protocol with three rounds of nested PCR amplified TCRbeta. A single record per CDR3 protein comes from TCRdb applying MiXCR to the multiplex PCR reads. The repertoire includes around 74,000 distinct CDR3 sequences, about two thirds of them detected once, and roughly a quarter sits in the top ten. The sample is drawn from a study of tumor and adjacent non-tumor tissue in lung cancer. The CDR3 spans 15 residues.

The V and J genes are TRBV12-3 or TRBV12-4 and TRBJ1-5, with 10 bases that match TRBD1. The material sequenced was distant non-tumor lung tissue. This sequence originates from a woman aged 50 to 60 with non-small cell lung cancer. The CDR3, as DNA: TGTGCCAGCAGTTGGACAGGGGGAGGGAATCAGTCCCAGCATTTT. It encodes CASSWTGGGNQSQHF.